A selection of T cell receptor beta chains follows, all from one sample in a study of OX40 agonist ivuxolimab in advanced cancers. The table came from immunoSEQ multiplex PCR; TCRdb's copy has only in-frame clones and leaves some out. The sample lists 55,000 to 80,000 clones, approximately 90% occurring once. Sequenced here: CD4+ or CD8+ T cells sorted from blood, sampled in a trial of the OX40 agonist ivuxolimab. Receptors were obtained from an adult with an advanced solid tumor such as melanoma, head and neck, liver or kidney cancer. The conserved cysteine and the conserved F or W are not part of the CDR3 here. The D gene is left open where the match is weak.

. TRBJ1-5 TRBV28 ASSTPTGNQPQH
. TRBJ2-1 TRBV11-2 ASSLVLAVPGEQF
. TRBJ1-1 TRBV18 ASSPFSENTEAF
. TRBJ2-5 TRBV11-2 ASSSVELGVQETQY
TRBD1 TRBJ2-4 TRBV7-2 ASSFPGGENIQY
TRBD2 TRBJ2-3 TRBV6-1 ASSDRRNIAGVNTDTQY
. TRBJ2-2 TRBV4-1 ASSRGFIRRTGELF
TRBD2 TRBJ2-1 TRBV7-2 ASSPFPSSGGTYNEQF
TRBD1 TRBJ2-7 TRBV6-6 ASSRIRDRSYEQY
TRBD1 TRBJ2-7 TRBV5-1 ASSFQQGIGYEQY
. TRBJ2-5 TRBV11-2 ASSLDSGGTQY
. TRBJ1-2 TRBV14 ASSQTVHGGYT
. TRBJ2-1 TRBV11-2 ASSLVGGRNEQF
TRBD1 TRBJ2-5 TRBV2 ASTEQGQQETQY
. TRBJ1-2 TRBV12-1 ASSFFRELYGYT
. TRBJ1-2 TRBV28 ASSNPNYGYT
. TRBJ2-3 TRBV6-5 ASNPALASNTQY
. TRBJ1-5 TRBV6-6 ASSYYRSNQPQH
. TRBJ1-6 TRBV5-4 ASSKWGSRDSPLH
. . TRBV12-5 ASGLPPTDYEQY
. TRBJ1-5 TRBV7-2 ASSFSNQPQH
. TRBJ1-5 TRBV6-1 ASSPGPEWPQH
. TRBJ2-3 TRBV5-1 ASSLGSGSTDTQY
TRBD1 TRBJ1-1 TRBV5-1 ASSLDRGGTEAF
. TRBJ1-1 TRBV5-4 ASSAGGFQNTEAF
TRBD2 TRBJ2-3 TRBV30 AWSPTRTSGVPDTQY
TRBD1 TRBJ2-1 TRBV4-3 ASSQKTGGDEF
. TRBJ1-2 TRBV5-5 ASSLNSGLLNYGYT
. TRBJ1-3 TRBV5-1 ASSLAGRQSSGNTIY
TRBD2 TRBJ2-3 TRBV19 ASLPPGGYTDTQY
. TRBJ1-2 TRBV7-2 ASSQLADSGYT
TRBD1 TRBJ2-1 TRBV5-1 ASSLGQGAYNEQF
. TRBJ1-1 TRBV19 ASSIDFEAF
TRBD1 TRBJ2-5 TRBV5-1 AGSLAGGFQETQY
TRBD2 TRBJ2-1 TRBV30 AWETSGGAGEQF
. TRBJ2-5 TRBV2 ASNTGLEETQY
TRBD2 TRBJ2-1 TRBV10-3 AISERGTSGGSEQF
. TRBJ2-7 TRBV7-9 ASSSLKVEQY
. TRBJ2-7 TRBV11-2 ASSRGAPGLLTPSYEQY
. TRBJ2-7 TRBV28 ASSPPTGTSYEQY
TRBD1 TRBJ2-6 TRBV7-3 ASRQGAGANVLT